This T cell receptor beta chain was found in a study of CD8 T cells in Susac syndrome. CDR1 is SEHNR and CDR2 is FQNEAQ in the germline V gene (reference sequence). Trimming removed 10 bases from V and 4 bases from J, with 19 bases in between. This CDR3 region has 14 residues. Reverse transcription of about 0.45 to 1 ug RNA was carried out with random hexamers. TCR beta CDR3 was amplified by immunoSEQ multiplex PCR. This amplification extended across 54 Vbeta and 13 Jbeta segments. TCRdb used MiXCR to reprocess the immunoSEQ multiplex PCR reads, holding one entry per CDR3 protein. The sample consists of fewer than 300,000 distinct CDR3 sequences, roughly 85% of them appearing once. Sequencing of TCR beta was performed on blood CD8+ and CD4+ T cells. Those who served as multiple sclerosis controls were treatment-naive patients with stable or active relapsing-remitting disease.

The sequencing input was CD8+ T cells from PBMCs. The chain recombines TRBV7-9 with TRBJ1-2, with D possibly TRBD1 on 5 matching bases. This TCR derives from a human donor with multiple sclerosis. The chain's CDR3 is CATTFGGDPYGYTF. Here the CDR3 DNA reads TGTGCCACAACGTTCGGAGGGGACCCCTATGGCTACACCTTC.